This T cell receptor beta chain stems from a study of Graves' ophthalmopathy and Graves' hyperthyroidism. Study-level results: With about 71% sensitivity and approximately 72% specificity, the model predicted ophthalmopathy progression. Detection in blood was also observed for most expanded thyroid clonotypes above 0.001 frequency.

On this clonotype itself: Its antigen is unidentified.

CDR3 regions of TCR beta were amplified from RNA transcripts. First-round RT-PCR with HTBI primers preceded a second-round multiplex PCR. TCRdb analysed the multiplex PCR reads with MiXCR anew, one entry per CDR3 protein. This sample carries around 400,000 distinct CDR3 sequences, under 25% of them seen once, and the ten largest clones take roughly 3%. The source of the PBMCs was around 10 ml of fresh peripheral blood. The sample consisted of peripheral blood. This receptor was taken from a woman in her late teens or twenties with stable Graves' hyperthyroidism.

The CDR3 protein is CASSSRQGNYGYTF. The CDR3 DNA reads as TGTGCCAGCAGTTCACGACAGGGGAACTATGGCTACACCTTC. The rearrangement uses TRBV27 and TRBJ1-2, with TRBD1 identical over 8 bases. In germline, CDR1 is MNHEY, CDR2 SMNVEV (reference sequence). The CDR3 is made up of 14 amino acids. V lost 4 bases and J lost 2; bases outside the gene matches: 3.